This TCR beta chain was found in a study of blood T cell repertoires in COVID-19 (dated by TCRdb to about 2020). About the investigation overall: The collaborator samples originated in the United States, Italy and Spain and spanned the acute and convalescent phases of COVID-19. Where available, HLA class I and class II types were taken from metadata supplied by the sample provider and were not determined by assay-based typing. Subjects who had been exposed to COVID-19, were actively infected with it, or had recovered from it provided the deeply sampled blood TCRbeta repertoires that made up the dataset. Nearly every sample came with metadata listing a de-identified subject ID, COVID-19 status, age in years and sex. A freely available public database, intended as a resource for researchers studying the immune response to SARS-CoV-2, is where the repertoires were released. The material from the prospective study consisted of cDNA or gDNA derived from T cells, B-cell-depleted T cells, or PBMCs. Samples came from the ongoing ImmuneRACE study (first 160 participants) plus 1,254 subjects from 6 global collaborators. Summary of the overall study and its limitations: The quantity of clinical and demographic metadata differed by source and by participant and was supplied without curation.

TCRbeta CDR3 regions were amplified from genomic DNA by means of the immunoSEQ Assay, a bias-controlled multiplex PCR. Regarding the original processing steps: The number of nucleated cells in each sample was estimated by amplification of reference gene primers within the assay. To quantify the absolute abundance of each unique TCRbeta CDR3 rearrangement, sequence reads were collapsed and filtered. Productive Simpson clonality was computed per sample as the square root of Simpson's diversity index over productive rearrangements. TCRdb obtained this table from immuneACCESS and retained in-frame rearrangements with V and J assigned. These tables miss some clones; where compared with another copy, unresolved V genes account for less than half of the shortfall, and the remainder is unexplained. From that table come the V and J calls and clone size; the DNA was used to work out D and trimming. In all, the sample holds approximately 260,000 clones, and around 90% of those were seen once. About 9.4% of the sample is held by the ten biggest clonotypes.

In regard to this clone: It has no known antigen specificity. Within one base of it there is no much larger clone, and no base qualities were kept.

One collaborating source in Seattle enrolled patients during active infection and followed them longitudinally through the course of disease. Each collaborating institution followed its own protocols to collect whole blood in K2EDTA tubes. Collaborator samples were shipped for TCRbeta analysis as frozen whole blood, isolated PBMCs, or DNA extracted from either sample type. Sequencing was done on a sample of peripheral blood. This TCR came from a woman in her seventies with COVID-19, enrolled during active disease.

The CDR3 region reads CASSLETGSNQPQHF. The DNA reads as follows: TGTGCCAGCAGCTTGGAGACAGGTTCCAATCAGCCCCAGCATTTT. The chain is assembled from TRBV7-2 and TRBJ1-5, and possibly TRBD1, on 6 matching bases. The CDR3, from cysteine to phenylalanine, totals 15 residues. Of the read, only the CDR3 DNA is kept; its 45 bases are in frame from base 1. The V end loses 3 bases and the J end loses 3 bases, and a stretch of 12 bases separates them. The germline V gene yields SGHTA for CDR1 and FQGNSA for CDR2.